This T cell receptor beta chain appears in the sequencing data of a study of molecular identifiers for immune sequencing clone quantification (dated by TCRdb to 2016 to 2019). Broadly, across the study: For a replicate experiment, RNA from roughly 20,000 or 100,000 naive CD8 T cells was divided into five aliquots, and four of the five aliquots were sequenced. This methods study used CD8 T cells to benchmark TCR RNA copy counting and molecular-identifier clustering-based TCR repertoire sequencing (MIDCIRS).

Naive CD8 T cell libraries were made from roughly 20,000 to 1,000,000 sorted cells using 10%, 30% or 50% of purified RNA. Naive CD8 T cells, defined as CD8+CD4-CCR7+CD45RA+, were FACS-sorted into RLT Plus buffer on a BD FACSAria II. To test detection sensitivity, Jurkat RNA equal to 9 to 10 TCR copies was added to samples of about 18,000-1,100,000 naive CD8 T cells. CD8 T cells were enriched with RosetteSep CD8+ T Cell Enrichment Cocktail and Ficoll-Paque, followed by ACK red cell lysis. CDR1 and CDR2 (DFQATT, SNEGSKA) derive from the germline V gene (reference sequence). Measured from the cysteine to the phenylalanine, the CDR3 is 15 residues long. The entry retains the CDR3 DNA only, 45 bases that are in frame from base 1. The method behind the library was PCR. Sequencing relied on a NextSeq 500. Bulk TCR libraries were generated as previously described, with the TCR primers listed in Table S5 used. Total RNA was purified with the Qiagen AllPrep DNA/RNA kit. Reads from multiple sequencing runs of the same library were pooled before analysis. The source study handled its data this way. Reads were retained only if their TCR constant sequence matched exactly, and those retained reads were trimmed to 150 nt and grouped according to their 12-nt molecular barcodes. Within each barcode group, reads were sub-clustered at a 15% Levenshtein threshold, and quality-weighted consensus sequences were built per RNA molecule. Non-functional sequences were excluded, and lower-count sequences lying one edit away from another sequence were also excluded. Barcode sub-clusters with fewer than 20% of the maximum read count were removed, based on fitting two negative binomial distributions. TCRdb handled the public reads itself, with Q25 trimming in fastp and clone calling in MiXCR, and kept productive beta chains. Each entry is one CDR3 protein sequence, shown with its most common DNA and genes. TCRdb's processing, not the authors' own work, is the source of the V and J calls. The sample profile shows a few hundred thousand distinct CDR3 sequences; roughly 23% of them were found once. Clones ranked in the top ten supply roughly 0.7% of the sample.

Concerning this clonotype itself: Its target antigen remains unknown. This may be a read error, as it is one base from a much larger clone.

What the authors observed across the whole study: Naive libraries contained spiked-in Jurkat TCR RNA (more than nine copies' worth), which is not part of the donor repertoire. Identical TCR molecules sharing a barcode could cause highly expanded clone sizes to be underestimated. Clones above 20 RNA copies held over 99% of molecules in CMV-specific effector cells but under 1% in naive cells. A single cell's worth of spiked-in Jurkat TCR RNA was reported detectable even among under 1.1 million naive CD8 T cells. When barcode sub-clustering was left out, chimeric consensus sequences inflated TCR diversity, with chimeras reaching as high as 47%. Modeling indicated approximately 3 TCR RNA copies recovered per cell, compared with around 10 by digital PCR, which implies a capture efficiency of around 30%.

The clonotype was recovered from a human donor in good health. Some libraries in this study had Jurkat cell RNA spiked in. Rearrangement joined TRBV20-1 to TRBJ2-7, with the D gene not clear enough to name. Specimen: naive CD8+ T cells from blood, with Jurkat cell RNA spiked in. The cell subset or site label here, explained by the study, means: FACS-sorted CD8+CD4-CCR7+CD45RA+ naive T cells. The CDR3 region: CSASTPRQSSYEQCF. The DNA reads TGCAGTGCCAGCACTCCTCGTCAAAGCTCCTACGAGCAGTGCTTC.